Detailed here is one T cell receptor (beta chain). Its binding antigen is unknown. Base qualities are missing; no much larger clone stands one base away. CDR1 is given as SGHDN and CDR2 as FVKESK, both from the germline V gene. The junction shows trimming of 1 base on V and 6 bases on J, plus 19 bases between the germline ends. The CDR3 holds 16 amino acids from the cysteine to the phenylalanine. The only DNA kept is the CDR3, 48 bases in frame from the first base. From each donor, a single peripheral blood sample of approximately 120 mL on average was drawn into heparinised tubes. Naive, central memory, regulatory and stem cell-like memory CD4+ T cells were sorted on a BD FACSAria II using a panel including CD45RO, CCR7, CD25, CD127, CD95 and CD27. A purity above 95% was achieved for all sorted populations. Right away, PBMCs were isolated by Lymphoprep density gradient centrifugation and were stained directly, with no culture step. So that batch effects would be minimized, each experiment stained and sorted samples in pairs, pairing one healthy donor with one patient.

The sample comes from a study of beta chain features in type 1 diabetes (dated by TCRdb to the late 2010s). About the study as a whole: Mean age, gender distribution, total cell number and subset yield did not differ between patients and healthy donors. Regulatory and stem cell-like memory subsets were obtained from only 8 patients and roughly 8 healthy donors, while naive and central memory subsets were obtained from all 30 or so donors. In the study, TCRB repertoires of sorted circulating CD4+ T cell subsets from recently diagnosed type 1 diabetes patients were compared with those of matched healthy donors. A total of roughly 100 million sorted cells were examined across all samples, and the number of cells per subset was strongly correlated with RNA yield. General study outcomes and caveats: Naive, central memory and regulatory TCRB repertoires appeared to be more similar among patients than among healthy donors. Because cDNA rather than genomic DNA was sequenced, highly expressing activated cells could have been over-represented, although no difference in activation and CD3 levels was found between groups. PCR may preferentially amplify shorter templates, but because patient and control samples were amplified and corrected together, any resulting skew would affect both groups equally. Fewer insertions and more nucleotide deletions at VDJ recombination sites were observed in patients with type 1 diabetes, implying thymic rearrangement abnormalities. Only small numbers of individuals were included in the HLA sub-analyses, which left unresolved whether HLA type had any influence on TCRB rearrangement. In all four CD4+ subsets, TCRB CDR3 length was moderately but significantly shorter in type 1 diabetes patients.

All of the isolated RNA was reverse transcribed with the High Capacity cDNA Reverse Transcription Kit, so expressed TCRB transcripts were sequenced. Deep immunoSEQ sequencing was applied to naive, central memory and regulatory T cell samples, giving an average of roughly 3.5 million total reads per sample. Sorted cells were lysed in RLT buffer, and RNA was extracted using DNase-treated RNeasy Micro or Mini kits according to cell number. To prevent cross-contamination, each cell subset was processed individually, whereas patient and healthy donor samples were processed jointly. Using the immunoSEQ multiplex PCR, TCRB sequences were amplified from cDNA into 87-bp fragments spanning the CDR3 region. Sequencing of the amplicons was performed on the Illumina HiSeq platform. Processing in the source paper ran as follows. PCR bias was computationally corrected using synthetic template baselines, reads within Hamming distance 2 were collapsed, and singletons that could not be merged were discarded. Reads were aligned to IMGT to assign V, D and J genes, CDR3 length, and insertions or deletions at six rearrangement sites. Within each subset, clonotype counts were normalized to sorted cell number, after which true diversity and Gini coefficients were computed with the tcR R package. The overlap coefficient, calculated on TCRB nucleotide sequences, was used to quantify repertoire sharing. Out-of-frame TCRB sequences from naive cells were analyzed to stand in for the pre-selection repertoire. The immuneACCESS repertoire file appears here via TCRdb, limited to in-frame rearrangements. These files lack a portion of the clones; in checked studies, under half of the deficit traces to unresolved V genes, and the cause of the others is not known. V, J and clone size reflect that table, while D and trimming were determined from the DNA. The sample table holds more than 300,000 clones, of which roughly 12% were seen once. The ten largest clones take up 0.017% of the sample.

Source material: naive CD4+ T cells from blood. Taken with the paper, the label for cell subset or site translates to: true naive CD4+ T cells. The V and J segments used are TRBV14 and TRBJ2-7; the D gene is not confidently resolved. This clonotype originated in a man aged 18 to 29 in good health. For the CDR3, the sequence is CASSQGARTVSGEQYF. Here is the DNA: TGTGCCAGCAGCCAAGGTGCGCGCACAGTCTCCGGCGAGCAGTACTTC.